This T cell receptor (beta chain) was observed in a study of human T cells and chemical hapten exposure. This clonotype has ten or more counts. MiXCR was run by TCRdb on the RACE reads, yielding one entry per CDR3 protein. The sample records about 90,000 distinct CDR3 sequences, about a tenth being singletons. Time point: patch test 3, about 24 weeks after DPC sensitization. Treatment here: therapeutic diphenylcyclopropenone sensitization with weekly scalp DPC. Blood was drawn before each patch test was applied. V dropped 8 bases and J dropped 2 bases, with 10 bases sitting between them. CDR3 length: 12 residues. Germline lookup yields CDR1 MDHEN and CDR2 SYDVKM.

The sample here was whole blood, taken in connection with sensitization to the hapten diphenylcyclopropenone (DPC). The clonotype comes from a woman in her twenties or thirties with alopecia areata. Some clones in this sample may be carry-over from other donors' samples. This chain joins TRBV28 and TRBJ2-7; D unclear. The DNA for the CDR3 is TGTGCCAGCTCCTCTTCTGCCTACGAGCAGTACTTC. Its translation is CASSSSAYEQYF.